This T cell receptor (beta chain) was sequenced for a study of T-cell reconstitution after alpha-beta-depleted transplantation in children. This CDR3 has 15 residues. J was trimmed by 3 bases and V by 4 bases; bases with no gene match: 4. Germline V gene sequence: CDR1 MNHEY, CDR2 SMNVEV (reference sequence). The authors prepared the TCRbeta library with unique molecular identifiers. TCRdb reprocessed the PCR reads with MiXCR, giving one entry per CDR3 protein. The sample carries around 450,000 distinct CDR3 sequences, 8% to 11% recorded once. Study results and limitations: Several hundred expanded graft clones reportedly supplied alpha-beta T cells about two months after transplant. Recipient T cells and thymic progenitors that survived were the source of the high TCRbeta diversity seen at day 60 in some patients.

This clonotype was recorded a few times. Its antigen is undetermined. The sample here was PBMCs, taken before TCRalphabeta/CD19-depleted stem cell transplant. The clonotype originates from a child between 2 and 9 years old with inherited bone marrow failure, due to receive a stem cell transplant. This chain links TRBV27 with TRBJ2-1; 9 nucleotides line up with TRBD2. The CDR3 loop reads CASSWSSGNYNEQFF. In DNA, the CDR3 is TGTGCCAGCAGTTGGTCTAGCGGGAACTACAATGAGCAGTTCTTC.